This TCR beta chain emerged from a study of T-cell reconstitution after alpha-beta-depleted transplantation in children. The germline V gene encodes CDR1 DFQATT and CDR2 SNEGSKA (reference sequence). This CDR3 comprises 12 residues. V was pared by 6 bases and J by 7 bases, with 6 bases of the junction left unmatched. Using unique molecular identifiers, the investigators prepared the TCRbeta library. TCRdb re-analysed the PCR reads in MiXCR, keeping a single row per CDR3 protein. This table holds about 460,000 distinct CDR3 sequences, 10% to 12% found once. The study's findings and limits: Newly produced T cells mostly accounted for T-cell counts and diversity one year post-transplant. About two months after transplant, alpha-beta T cells reportedly came from several hundred expanded graft clones. Surviving recipient T cells and thymic progenitors produced the high day-60 TCRbeta diversity seen in some patients.

Concerning this clonotype itself: Its antigen is still unknown.

The chain uses TRBV20-1 and TRBJ1-2; 9 bases align to TRBD1. The source was PBMCs, mostly from graft donor cells, collected 180 days after TCRalphabeta/CD19-depleted stem cell transplant. This sequence was found in a female patient aged 2-9 years who had a stem cell transplant for aplastic anemia, so the T cells may come from the graft donor. This CDR3 reads CSATWTGAGYTF. The CDR3 DNA reads TGCAGTGCCACCTGGACAGGGGCTGGCTACACCTTC.